This T cell receptor (beta chain) was captured by sequencing in a study of blood T cell repertoires in COVID-19. Whole-study context: The United States, Italy and Spain were the sources of the acute and convalescent COVID-19 samples. The cDNA or gDNA used as material had been derived from T cells, B-cell-depleted T cells, or PBMCs.

Germline V lookup: CDR1 SQVTM, CDR2 ANQGSEA. The CDR3 is made up of 13 amino acids. Trimming cost V 6 bases and J 9 bases; bases outside gene matches: 9. Authors' data handling: It was from reference gene primer amplification that nucleated cell counts were estimated. TCRdb's table, derived via immunoSEQ multiplex PCR, lists solely in-frame clones and lacks some. V, J and clone size reflect that table, while D and trimming were determined from the DNA. Altogether about 60,000 clones are present, 80% to 90% being singletons, with the ten largest covering approximately 4.3%. The clonotype originates from a human donor in a cohort sampled during active COVID-19. V usage is TRBV29-1 and J usage is TRBJ1-2, with 11 bases matching TRBD1. Specimen: peripheral blood. The CDR3 sequence: CSVEDRGLRSYTF. CDR3 nucleotide sequence: TGCAGCGTCGAGGACAGGGGGCTGCGAAGCTACACCTTC.